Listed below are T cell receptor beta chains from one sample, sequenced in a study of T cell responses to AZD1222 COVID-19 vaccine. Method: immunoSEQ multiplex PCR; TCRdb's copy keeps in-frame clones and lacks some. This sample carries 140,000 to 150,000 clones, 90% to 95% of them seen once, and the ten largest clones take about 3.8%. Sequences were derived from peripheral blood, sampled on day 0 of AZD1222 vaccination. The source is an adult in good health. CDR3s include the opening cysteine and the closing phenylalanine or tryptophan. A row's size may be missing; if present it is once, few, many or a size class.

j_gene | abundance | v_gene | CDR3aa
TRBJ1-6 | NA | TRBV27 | CASSYPTPGGGGPLHF
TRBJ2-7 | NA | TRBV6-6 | CASSYGGDSYEQYF
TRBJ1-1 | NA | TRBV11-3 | CASSQGVGTEAFF
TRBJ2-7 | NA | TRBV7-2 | CASSLTGAYEQYF
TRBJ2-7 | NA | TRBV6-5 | CASSRLHSEAYEQYF
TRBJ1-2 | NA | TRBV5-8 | CAFTTGGYTF
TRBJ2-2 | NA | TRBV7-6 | CASSLGRGGELFF
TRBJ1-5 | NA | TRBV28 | CALQGARQDQPQHF
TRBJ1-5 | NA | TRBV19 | CASSISENRNQPQHF
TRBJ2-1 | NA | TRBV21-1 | CASRRRRSSYNEQFF
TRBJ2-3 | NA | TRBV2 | CASSPRARWDRPLKDTQYF
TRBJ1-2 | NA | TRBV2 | CASSQTEGHYGYTF
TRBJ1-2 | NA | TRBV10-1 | CASSESTGPRYGYTF
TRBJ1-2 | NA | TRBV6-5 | CASSYSRQGDGYTF
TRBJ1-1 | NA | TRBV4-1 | CASSQGRDRADVNTEAFF
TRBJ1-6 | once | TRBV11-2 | CASSLQAVGVNSPLHF
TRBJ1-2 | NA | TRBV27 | CASSLLGARGYTF
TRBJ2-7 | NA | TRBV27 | CASRLQGKRYEQYF
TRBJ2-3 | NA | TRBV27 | CASRQGWTQYF
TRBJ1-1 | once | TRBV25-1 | CASSQAGARNTEAFF
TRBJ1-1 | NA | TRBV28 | CASRGLGTEAFF
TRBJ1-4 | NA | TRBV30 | CAWRPGTGEEKLFF
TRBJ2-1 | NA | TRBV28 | CASTSSLRPGNEQFF
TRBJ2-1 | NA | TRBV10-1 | CASTTSIGEQFF
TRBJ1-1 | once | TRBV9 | CASSVAARENTEAFF
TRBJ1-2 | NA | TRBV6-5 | CASRSGGSGGYTF
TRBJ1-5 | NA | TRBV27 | CATRDLVSNQPQHF
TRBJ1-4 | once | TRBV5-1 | CASRPGQGAFEKLFF
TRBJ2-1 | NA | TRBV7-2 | CASSLGLAGGSSGEQFF
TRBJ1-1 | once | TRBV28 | CASSRRGNTEAFF
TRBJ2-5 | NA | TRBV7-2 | CASSLAGLWQETQYF
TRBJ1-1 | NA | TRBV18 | CASSPRQGKGTEAFF
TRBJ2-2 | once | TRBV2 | CASSATNTGELFF
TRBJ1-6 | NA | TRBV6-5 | CASRGGAGDNSPLHF
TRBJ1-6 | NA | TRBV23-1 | CASSHRPAAPVGSPLHF
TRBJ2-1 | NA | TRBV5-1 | CASSFLSSYNEQFF
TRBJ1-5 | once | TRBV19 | CASAPQQGSNQPQHF
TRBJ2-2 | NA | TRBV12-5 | CASGRGLAGYQSGELFF
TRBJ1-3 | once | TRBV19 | CASSRDRPENTIYF
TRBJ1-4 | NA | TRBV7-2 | CASSQDRGVGEKLFF
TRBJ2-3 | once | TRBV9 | CASSVGAGTKITDTQYF
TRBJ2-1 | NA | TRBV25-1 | CASSDRGLEQFF
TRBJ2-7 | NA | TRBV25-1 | CASRDRYSYEQYF
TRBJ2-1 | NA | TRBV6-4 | CASSDRASGHEQFF
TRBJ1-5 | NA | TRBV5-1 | CASRPGRNQPQHF
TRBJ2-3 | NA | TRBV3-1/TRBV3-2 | CASSQSFGATDTQYF
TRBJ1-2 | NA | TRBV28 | CASSLRFGYTF
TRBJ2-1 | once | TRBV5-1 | CASSLRRDEQFF
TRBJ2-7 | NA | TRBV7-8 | CASSLTAYEQYF
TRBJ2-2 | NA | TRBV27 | CASSLVPQGELFF